The present entry profiles one T cell receptor beta chain with its context. This record comes from a study of blood T cell repertoires in COVID-19. Study-wide context: Italy, Spain and the United States were the sources of the convalescent and acute COVID-19 samples.

As originally analysed: Reference gene primer amplification yielded estimated nucleated cell counts. TCRdb's table, derived via immunoSEQ multiplex PCR, lists solely in-frame clones and lacks some. For V, J and clone size, that table is used; D and trimming come from the DNA. The sample consists of over 450,000 clones, roughly 91% of them appearing once. Seattle patients were enrolled while actively infected and followed longitudinally. V was clipped by 8 bases and J by 3 bases; unmatched bases: 13. The CDR3 is made up of 17 amino acids. Germline V gene sequence: CDR1 MNHEY, CDR2 SMNVEV (reference sequence).

The source material was peripheral blood. This clonotype was sampled from a woman between 50 and 59 years old with COVID-19, enrolled during active disease. The rearrangement joins TRBV27 to TRBJ2-3, with 11 bases lining up with TRBD2. The CDR3: CASAYSGGALRTDTQYF. The CDR3 DNA reads as TGTGCCAGCGCTTATAGCGGGGGGGCCTTAAGGACAGATACGCAGTATTTT.